The TCR beta chain described here comes from a study of T cell responses to AZD1222 COVID-19 vaccine. Overall study findings and caveats: Donors were largely white British and mainly female; clonal diversity was possibly underestimated. Spike-spanning, vaccine-associated CD4 TCRs were dominant at 160-218 and 743-854. At study baseline, merely five or six AZD1222 recipients were seropositive.

This clone was counted between two and nine times. Its antigen remains unknown. This CDR3 has 12 amino acids. CDR1 is SQVTM and CDR2 is ANQGSEA in the germline V gene. V was shortened by 6 bases and J by 4 bases, with 9 bases between the two germline ends. Using immunoSEQ multiplex PCR, the repertoire was profiled, and TCRdb retains in-frame clones only, with some absent. The sample yields tens of thousands of clones, 84% seen once. The chain carries TRBV29-1 and TRBJ1-4; D not resolved. The TCR comes from an adult in good health. The input for sequencing was peripheral blood, taken on day 0 of AZD1222 vaccination. The CDR3 loop reads CSVRVHNEKLFF. In DNA, the CDR3 is TGCAGCGTGAGGGTCCATAATGAAAAACTGTTTTTT. The full variable domain, in which reference TRBV29-1 and TRBJ1-4 provide the parts outside the CDR3, is SAVISQKPSRDICQRGTSLTIQCQVDSQVTMMFWYRQQPGQSLTLIATANQGSEATYESGFVIDKFPISRPNLTFSTLTVSNMSPEDSSIYLCSVRVHNEKLFFGSGTQLSVL.